The entry below describes one TCR beta chain. There is no known antigen for this receptor. One base away there is no much larger clone; base qualities are not given. Spanning cysteine to phenylalanine, the CDR3 consists of 15 amino acids. Only the CDR3 DNA is retained, 45 bases long and in frame from the first base. V was cut back by 4 bases and J by 4 bases, leaving a gap of 15 bases between them. Taken from the germline V gene, the CDR1 and CDR2 loops are SGHDT and YYEEEE. The collaborating institutions used their own protocols to collect whole blood in K2EDTA tubes. Collaborator samples were shipped for TCRbeta analysis as frozen whole blood, isolated PBMCs, or DNA extracted from either sample type. The immunoSEQ Assay, a bias-controlled multiplex PCR, was used to amplify TCRbeta CDR3 regions from genomic DNA. Per the source publication's procedure: The number of nucleated cells in each sample was estimated from the amplification of reference gene primers within the assay. To quantify the absolute abundance of each unique TCRbeta CDR3 rearrangement, sequence reads were collapsed and filtered. For each sample, productive Simpson clonality was calculated as the square root of Simpson's diversity index across productive rearrangements. Imported from immuneACCESS, the table was reduced by TCRdb to in-frame sequences with V and J called. These copies leave out some clones; in studies compared against another copy, an unresolved V gene accounts for under half, and the cause of the remainder is not known. The DNA was the basis for D and trimming; V, J and clone size are from that table. A total of roughly 200,000 clones appear in this sample, 80% of them only once. Of the sample, 4.5% to 7% falls within the top ten clones.

This entry belongs to a study of blood T cell repertoires in COVID-19 (dated by TCRdb to between 2020 and 2021). Context from the whole study: The collaborator samples originated in the United States, Italy and Spain and spanned the acute and convalescent phases of COVID-19. Subjects who had been exposed to COVID-19, were actively infected with it, or had recovered from it provided the deeply sampled blood TCRbeta repertoires that made up the dataset. The material from the prospective study consisted of cDNA or gDNA derived from T cells, B-cell-depleted T cells, or PBMCs. Samples were obtained from the ongoing ImmuneRACE study (first 160 participants) and from 1,254 subjects provided by 6 global collaborators. The repertoires were made available in a free public database intended to serve as a resource for research on the immune response to SARS-CoV-2. Where available, HLA class I and class II types were obtained from metadata supplied by the sample provider rather than from assay-based typing. Nearly every sample came with metadata listing a de-identified subject ID, COVID-19 status, age in years and sex. What the work shows at the level of the full study, not this receptor alone: The quantity of clinical and demographic metadata differed by source and by participant and was supplied without curation.

This clonotype originated in a woman aged 65 to 85 with acute or convalescent COVID-19. The chain is made from TRBV5-6 and TRBJ1-5; the D gene assignment is ambiguous. The sample was peripheral blood. The DNA sequence is given as TGTGCCAGCAGCGCGGGTCCTGGGGTTAATCAGCCCCAGCATTTT. This encodes CASSAGPGVNQPQHF. Full variable domain (CDR3 extended with the reference TRBV5-6 and TRBJ1-5 proteins): DAGVTQSPTHLIKTRGQQVTLRCSPKSGHDTVSWYQQALGQGPQFIFQYYEEEERQRGNFPDRFSGHQFPNYSSELNVNALLLGDSALYLCASSAGPGVNQPQHFGDGTRLSIL.